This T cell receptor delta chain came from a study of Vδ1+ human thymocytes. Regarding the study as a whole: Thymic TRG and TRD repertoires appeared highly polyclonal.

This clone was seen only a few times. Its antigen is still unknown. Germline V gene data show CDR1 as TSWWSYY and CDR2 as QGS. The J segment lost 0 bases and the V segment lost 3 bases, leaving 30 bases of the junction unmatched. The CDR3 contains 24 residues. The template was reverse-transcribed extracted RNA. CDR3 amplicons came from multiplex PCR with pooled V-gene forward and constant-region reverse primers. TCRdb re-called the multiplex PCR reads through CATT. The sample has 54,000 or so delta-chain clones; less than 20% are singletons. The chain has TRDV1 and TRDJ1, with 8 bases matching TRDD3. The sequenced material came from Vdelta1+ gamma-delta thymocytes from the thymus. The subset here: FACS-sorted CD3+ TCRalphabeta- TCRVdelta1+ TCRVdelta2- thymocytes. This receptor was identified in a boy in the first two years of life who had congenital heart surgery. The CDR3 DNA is TGTGCTCTTGGGGACGTCAATACGTCAGTGTGTACTGGGGGTCCCAGGCTGTACACCGATAAACTCATCTTT. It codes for CALGDVNTSVCTGGPRLYTDKLIF.